The 29 T cell receptor beta chains listed next were all sequenced from one sample in a study of blood T cell repertoires in COVID-19. The assay was immunoSEQ multiplex PCR, and TCRdb's table has in-frame clones only and misses some. This table holds 90,000 to 100,000 clones, approximately 84% found once. Material: peripheral blood. The receptors were gathered from a woman aged 60-75 years with acute or convalescent COVID-19.

This clone was counted only a few times. The chain links TRBV6-5 to TRBJ2-5, with D maybe TRBD1 (6 bases). CDR1 is MNHEY, CDR2 SVGAGI, per germline. This CDR3 spans 12 amino acids. V lost 5 bases and J 5 bases, leaving 9 bases between the germline ends. CDR3 nucleotides: TGTGCCAGCAGTCAGGGGCTGGAGACCCAGTACTTC. Its translation is CASSQGLETQYF.

This clone was found once. This sequence joins TRBV6-2 or TRBV6-3 and TRBJ1-6; TRBD1 might be the D (6 bases). CDR3 length equals 14 residues. The V gene lost 2 bases and the J gene lost 8 bases, with 10 bases spanning the gap. Germline CDR1 and CDR2: MNHEY and SVGEGT. The CDR3 sequence: CASSYGQGYSPLHF. DNA for the CDR3: TGTGCCAGCAGTTACGGGCAGGGGTATTCACCCCTCCACTTT.

This clone showed up just a few times. The chain's CDR3 is CACRQGPSNQPQHF. Here the CDR3 DNA reads TGTGCCTGCAGACAGGGGCCAAGCAATCAGCCCCAGCATTTT. This chain uses TRBV30 with TRBJ1-5; 8 bases agree with TRBD1. The CDR3 totals 14 residues. Germline V gene data show CDR1 as GTSNPN and CDR2 as SVGIG (reference sequence). The ends lost 6 bases at V and 1 base at J; junction bases unmatched: 5.

The V call is TRBV3-1 (or the pseudogene TRBV3-2), the J call TRBJ2-3, with D possibly TRBD1 on 5 matching bases. V dropped 4 bases and J dropped 2 bases, with 16 bases sitting between them. CDR1 is LGHDT, CDR2 YNNKEL, per germline (reference sequence). This CDR3 has 16 amino acids. The DNA of the CDR3 is TGTGCCAGCAGCCGACGGGTCAGGGCTAACACAGATACGCAGTATTTT. This codes for CASSRRVRANTDTQYF.

In its sample, this clone was seen once. The V and J genes are TRBV7-2 and TRBJ2-5; maybe TRBD2 (5 bases). The germline gives CDR1 SGHTA, CDR2 FQGNSA. V was trimmed by 5 bases and J by 6 bases, leaving 16 bases between them. There are 14 residues in the CDR3. CDR3 sequence: CASSEWAPGKTQYF. CDR3 DNA sequence: TGTGCCAGCAGCGAATGGGCCCCGGGGAAGACCCAGTACTTC. Drawing the rest from reference TRBV7-2 and TRBJ2-5, the complete variable domain is GAGVSQSPSNKVTEKGKDVELRCDPISGHTALYWYRQSLGQGLEFLIYFQGNSAPDKSGLPSDRFSAERTGGSVSTLTIQRTQQEDSAVYLCASSEWAPGKTQYFGPGTRLLVL.

The chain uses TRBV19 and TRBJ1-5, with 10 bases identical to TRBD1. This CDR3 has 15 amino acids. Germline CDR1 LNHDA, CDR2 SQIVND (reference sequence). Trimming took 6 bases from V and 3 from J; bases not matched to a gene: 5. As DNA, the CDR3 is TGTGCCAGTAGCTCGACAGGGGGCCCCAATCAGCCCCAGCATTTT. It encodes CASSSTGGPNQPQHF. Looking up the rest from reference TRBV19 and TRBJ1-5 gives the full variable domain: DGGITQSPKYLFRKEGQNVTLSCEQNLNHDAMYWYRQDPGQGLRLIYYSQIVNDFQKGDIAEGYSVSREKKESFPLTVTSAQKNPTAFYLCASSSTGGPNQPQHFGDGTRLSIL.

This chain joins TRBV2 and TRBJ1-4, with D unclear. Germline V gives CDR1 SNHLY, CDR2 FYNNEI. There are 15 residues in the CDR3. Deletions cut 4 bases from V and 5 bases from J, with 14 bases between. In DNA form, the CDR3 reads TGTGCCAGCAGTGTACGGACGGGAGAAAATGAAAAACTGTTTTTT. It yields the protein CASSVRTGENEKLFF.

This chain connects TRBV28 to TRBJ2-7; TRBD2 might be the D (7 bases). Germline assignment: CDR1 MDHEN and CDR2 SYDVKM. Trimming took 5 bases from V and 5 from J, leaving 16 bases between them. CDR3 size: 14 residues. For the CDR3, the DNA is TGTGCCAGCAGTCCGGGGGGCCTTGACGACGAGCAGTACTTC. Translation: CASSPGGLDDEQYF.

J is TRBJ1-4 and V is TRBV7-2; a weak D match, TRBD1 (6 bases). The V end was cut by 1 base, the J end by 7 bases, with 13 bases between. CDR1 is SGHTA and CDR2 is FQGNSA in the germline V gene. The CDR3 covers 15 residues. For the CDR3, the DNA is TGTGCCAGCAGCTTAGGGGACACCTGGGGTGAAAAACTGTTTTTT. Its translation is CASSLGDTWGEKLFF.

The chain links TRBV4-1 to TRBJ2-3, with 11 bases identical to TRBD2. This CDR3 contains 16 residues. V was pared by 5 bases and J by 2 bases, with 6 bases of the junction left unmatched. Germline CDR1 MGHRA, CDR2 YSYEKL. The CDR3 bases are TGCGCCAGCAGCACGGTAGCGGGGGGGACCACAGATACGCAGTATTTT. Residues: CASSTVAGGTTDTQYF.

The J gene is TRBJ1-2, the V gene TRBV7-9; the D is unclear. The CDR3 is 13 residues long. V lost 3 bases, J lost 3 bases, and 8 bases lay in between. Per germline, CDR1 SEHNR and CDR2 FQNEAQ (reference sequence). The CDR3 region has the DNA TGTGCCAGCAGCTTTAGCCGCTACTATGGCTACACCTTC. Protein sequence: CASSFSRYYGYTF.

V gene TRBV30 combines with J gene TRBJ1-6; no firm D call. Deletions cut 0 bases from V and 0 bases from J, with 9 bases between. The CDR3 extends over 16 amino acids. Germline CDR1 is GTSNPN and CDR2 is SVGIG (reference sequence). This CDR3 is CAWSVGVSSYNSPLHF. As DNA, the CDR3 is TGTGCCTGGAGTGTAGGAGTAAGCTCCTATAATTCACCCCTCCACTTT.

In its sample, this clone was seen a few times. The chain uses TRBV3-1 (or the pseudogene TRBV3-2) and TRBJ1-1, with 7 bases that match TRBD1. Germline CDR1 LGHDT, CDR2 YNNKEL (reference sequence). The CDR3 contains 16 residues. J was trimmed by 1 base and V by 5 bases; bases with no gene match: 10. CDR3 residues: CASSYNDRAGNTEAFF. The CDR3 DNA sequence: TGTGCCAGCAGCTACAACGACAGGGCTGGGAACACTGAAGCTTTCTTT.

The J gene is TRBJ2-7, the V gene TRBV5-6, with a possible D match to TRBD1 (6 bases). Trimming left V 2 bases short and J 2 bases short, with 11 bases between. This CDR3 is 14 amino acids long. Germline V gene lookup returns CDR1 SGHDT and CDR2 YYEEEE. CDR3 coding DNA: TGTGCCAGCAGCTTTCAGGGGCCGACCTACGAGCAGTACTTC. The encoded protein is CASSFQGPTYEQYF.

This clone was observed a handful of times. J is TRBJ2-7 and V is TRBV9; D is ambiguous. Germline V gives CDR1 SGDLS, CDR2 YYNGEE. The CDR3 contains 13 residues. V was shortened by 0 bases and J by 0 bases, with 4 bases between the two germline ends. CDR3 DNA: TGTGCCAGCAGCGTAGGTAACTCCTACGAGCAGTACTTC. Encoded protein: CASSVGNSYEQYF.

V usage is TRBV24-1 and J usage is TRBJ1-2; 9 nucleotides line up with TRBD1. The germline V gene has CDR1 KGHDR and CDR2 SFDVKD. The CDR3 extends over 16 amino acids. V was clipped by 3 bases and J by 4 bases; unmatched bases: 8. For the CDR3, the DNA is TGTGCCACCAGTGATGCCCGGGACAGGGATATCTATGGCTACACCTTC. Its translation: CATSDARDRDIYGYTF.

This clone was seen more than once but under ten times. J is TRBJ1-6 and V is TRBV9, with 7 bases lining up with TRBD1. CDR3 length: 15 residues. Germline V CDR1 and CDR2: SGDLS, YYNGEE. The V segment lost 4 bases and the J segment 8 bases; nucleotides outside the gene matches: 9. CDR3 amino acids: CASSPRDRRDSPLHF. In DNA form, the CDR3 reads TGTGCCAGCAGCCCCCGGGACAGAAGAGATTCACCCCTCCACTTT.

The chain combines TRBV7-2 with TRBJ2-3; TRBD2 agrees at 12 bases. Losses at the gene ends were 1 base for V and 3 bases for J; bases not matched to a gene: 8. This CDR3 has 18 amino acids. CDR1 and CDR2 (germline): SGHTA, FQGNSA. The CDR3 nucleotides read TGTGCCAGCAGCTTAGTAGGGAAGACTAGCGGGGGTACAGATACGCAGTATTTT. Translated, it gives CASSLVGKTSGGTDTQYF.

V usage is TRBV12-3 or TRBV12-4 and J usage is TRBJ1-2; D ambiguous. CDR3 size: 12 residues. V lost 10 bases, J lost 1 base, and 10 bases lay in between. The CDR3 loop reads CATGRGNYGYTF. The CDR3, as DNA: TGTGCCACCGGCCGGGGTAACTATGGCTACACCTTC.

V gene TRBV4-1 combines with J gene TRBJ2-7; maybe TRBD2 (6 bases). This CDR3 is built from 16 residues. The germline V gene has CDR1 MGHRA and CDR2 YSYEKL. V gave up 0 bases and J gave up 3 bases, with 15 bases separating them. Here the CDR3 reads CASSQEPAGRVYEQYF. The CDR3 coding sequence is TGCGCCAGCAGCCAAGAGCCCGCGGGGCGGGTCTACGAGCAGTACTTC.

The chain is built from TRBV11-3 and TRBJ2-5; 8 bases are shared with TRBD2. J lost 4 bases, V lost 3 bases, and 13 bases had no gene match. The length of the CDR3 is 17 residues. The V gene's germline CDR1 is SGHNT and CDR2 YENEEA. CDR3 DNA sequence: TGTGCCAGCAGCTTTAACAACCTTCGACTAGCGAGAGAGACCCAGTACTTC. This gives the protein CASSFNNLRLARETQYF.

This clone has more than one count but fewer than ten. The chain has TRBV6-6 and TRBJ2-1, with a weak D call TRBD2 (5 bases). Trimming pared 5 bases from V and 3 bases from J, leaving 8 bases between. Per germline, CDR1 MNHNY and CDR2 SVGAGI (reference sequence). There are 13 residues in the CDR3. The CDR3 DNA is TGTGCCAGCAGTCAAACTAGCTACAATGAGCAGTTCTTC. Translating gives CASSQTSYNEQFF.

The chain is built from TRBV6-5 and TRBJ1-5; TRBD1 matches 10 bases. Germline V gene lookup returns CDR1 MNHEY and CDR2 SVGAGI. This CDR3 region has 15 residues. Trimming removed 2 bases from V and 7 bases from J; junction bases left unmatched: 5. CDR3 amino acids: CASSYQDRGGQPQHF. DNA of the CDR3: TGTGCCAGCAGTTACCAGGACAGGGGGGGACAGCCCCAGCATTTT.

The chain uses TRBV10-2 and TRBJ2-5, with 9 bases matching TRBD2. The CDR3 extends over 14 amino acids. The germline V gene has CDR1 WSHSY and CDR2 SAAADI. V lost 8 bases to trimming and J lost 2 bases; unmatched junction nucleotides: 6. CDR3 loop: CASLAAGGQETQYF. CDR3 coding DNA: TGCGCCAGCTTGGCGGCGGGGGGGCAAGAGACCCAGTACTTC.

The chain links TRBV7-9 to TRBJ2-3; the match to TRBD2 covers 9 bases. Germline CDR1 is SEHNR and CDR2 is FQNEAQ (reference sequence). The CDR3 covers 15 residues. The junction had 2 bases not matched to a gene; V was cut back by 2 bases and J by 2 bases. CDR3 loop: CASSLLAGFTDTQYF. DNA for the CDR3: TGTGCCAGCAGCTTACTAGCGGGGTTCACAGATACGCAGTATTTT. Drawing the rest from reference TRBV7-9 and TRBJ2-3, the complete variable domain is DTGVSQNPRHKITKRGQNVTFRCDPISEHNRLYWYRQTLGQGPEFLTYFQNEAQLEKSRLLSDRFSAERPKGSFSTLEIQRTEQGDSAMYLCASSLLAGFTDTQYFGPGTRLTVL.

The CDR3 DNA is TGTGCCAGCAGTTTACCGACAGGGAGATCAGAAAAACTGTTTTTT. Amino acid sequence: CASSLPTGRSEKLFF. The chain combines TRBV28 with TRBJ1-4; 7 bases agree with TRBD1. CDR3 length: 15 amino acids. In germline, CDR1 is MDHEN, CDR2 SYDVKM. Trimming cost V 2 bases and J 8 bases; bases outside gene matches: 8.

This chain links TRBV9 with TRBJ2-7; TRBD2 is a possible D gene (7 bases). The CDR3 has 16 amino acids. Germline values: CDR1 SGDLS, CDR2 YYNGEE. V was shortened by 4 bases and J by 4 bases, with 21 bases between the two germline ends. CDR3 region: CASSPSWGGPGYEQYF. DNA of the CDR3: TGTGCCAGCAGCCCCTCCTGGGGGGGCCCCGGATACGAGCAGTACTTC.

The J gene is TRBJ2-2, the V gene TRBV7-8; TRBD2 aligns across 7 bases. Germline trimming cut 6 bases from V and 5 bases from J; bases unmatched to any gene: 9. The CDR3 spans 15 residues. Germline assignment: CDR1 SGHVS and CDR2 FQNEAQ. The CDR3 DNA reads as TGTGCCAGCAGATTAACTAGCGACGGAACCGGGGAGCTGTTTTTT. Translating it yields CASRLTSDGTGELFF.

The rearrangement joins TRBV6-1 to TRBJ1-2, with a tentative D call TRBD1 (6 bases). Germline CDR1 MNHNS, CDR2 SASEGT. Trimming left V 3 bases short and J 7 bases short, with 12 bases between. The CDR3 is made up of 13 amino acids. This CDR3 reads CASSELTGSGYTF. The CDR3 nucleotides read TGTGCCAGCAGTGAGTTAACAGGGTCTGGCTACACCTTC.